The rows below give T cell receptor beta chains drawn from one sample of a study of OX40 agonist ivuxolimab in advanced cancers. TCRdb's copy holds only in-frame clones and misses some; the assay was immunoSEQ multiplex PCR. The repertoire holds around 46,000 clones, with 82% as singletons. The material sequenced was CD4+ or CD8+ T cells sorted from blood, taken in a trial of the OX40 agonist ivuxolimab. The origin of the receptors is an adult with an advanced solid tumor such as melanoma, head and neck, liver or kidney cancer. Both conserved end residues are part of each CDR3. The D gene is left open where the match is weak. Expanded clones are given a class, and other clones once, few, many or no size at all.

size	V	D	J	DNA	CDR3
few	TRBV7-8	TRBD1	TRBJ2-7	TGTGCCAGCGGGACAGTGGCCCCCTACGAGCAGTACTTC	CASGTVAPYEQYF
NA	TRBV19	NA	TRBJ2-2	TGTGCCAGTAGTATAAGGCAGGGAAACACCGGGGAGCTGTTTTTT	CASSIRQGNTGELFF
NA	TRBV6-5	TRBD1	TRBJ1-2	TGTGCCAGCATAGGACAGGGGGAAAACTATGGCTACACCTTC	CASIGQGENYGYTF
once	TRBV4-1	TRBD2	TRBJ2-3	TGCGCCAGCAGCAGCCTGACTAGCGGGGGGACAGATACGCAGTATTTT	CASSSLTSGGTDTQYF
NA	TRBV2	TRBD2	TRBJ2-2	TGTGCCAGCAGCTCAGGACTAGCGGGGGTGGAGCTGTTTTTT	CASSSGLAGVELFF
NA	TRBV7-8	NA	TRBJ2-3	TGTGCCAGCAGCTTAGTTGCGTTGACAGATACGCAGTATTTT	CASSLVALTDTQYF
NA	TRBV4-1	NA	TRBJ1-1	TGCGCCAGCAGCCAAGATCACCGGAGTGAAGCTTTCTTT	CASSQDHRSEAFF
NA	TRBV6-1	NA	TRBJ1-5	TGTGCCAGCAGTGAAGAAGGTTTAGGACAGAGGAATAGCAATCAGCCCCAGCATTTT	CASSEEGLGQRNSNQPQHF
NA	TRBV11-2	NA	TRBJ2-7	TGTGCCAGCAGCTTAGATCGAGGTCGACTCTACGAGCAGTACTTC	CASSLDRGRLYEQYF
NA	TRBV15	NA	TRBJ1-5	TGTGCCACCAGCAGGGGTACGGGTCAGCCCCAGCATTTT	CATSRGTGQPQHF
NA	TRBV7-9	NA	TRBJ1-1	TGTGCCAGCAGCTTCGCCGGGAACACTGAAGCTTTCTTT	CASSFAGNTEAFF
NA	TRBV6-1	NA	TRBJ1-6	TGTGCCAGCAGCGCCGGGCCTTATAATTCACCCCTCCACTTT	CASSAGPYNSPLHF
NA	TRBV7-9	NA	TRBJ2-1	TGTGCCAGCAGCTTAAACTCTCGGGATGAGCAGTTCTTC	CASSLNSRDEQFF
few	TRBV28	NA	TRBJ2-7	TGTGCCAGCAGTCGAGGGTTCGAGCAGTACTTC	CASSRGFEQYF
NA	TRBV27	TRBD1	TRBJ2-3	TGTGCCAGCAGTTCGGGACAGGGCCGCACAGATACGCAGTATTTT	CASSSGQGRTDTQYF
few	TRBV30	TRBD1	TRBJ1-1	TGTGCCGCACAGGGGGCGATTACTGAAGCTTTCTTT	CAAQGAITEAFF
NA	TRBV11-2	NA	TRBJ2-7	TGTGCCAGCAAATATAACGAGGCCTACGAGCAGTACTTC	CASKYNEAYEQYF
NA	TRBV5-1	NA	TRBJ2-7	TGCGCCAGCAGCTTGGACTATGGATCCTACGAGCAGTACTTC	CASSLDYGSYEQYF
few	TRBV28	NA	TRBJ1-1	TGTGCCAGCACCCACGGGGGTGGCACTGAAGCTTTCTTT	CASTHGGGTEAFF
few	TRBV2	NA	TRBJ2-5	TGTGCCAGCACATATACTCGGGACCCCATAGTCGAGACCCAGTACTTC	CASTYTRDPIVETQYF
few	TRBV5-4	NA	TRBJ2-1	TGTGCCAGCAGCTTAGGGGGGCCAGTCCACAATGAGCAGTTCTTC	CASSLGGPVHNEQFF
NA	TRBV18	NA	TRBJ1-1	TGTGCCAGCTCAAACACGGAGGGGACTGAAGCTTTCTTT	CASSNTEGTEAFF
once	TRBV16	NA	TRBJ1-1	TGTGCCAGCAGCCAGCCGAAACAGGGTTATACTGAAGCTTTCTTT	CASSQPKQGYTEAFF
NA	TRBV29-1	TRBD1	TRBJ1-1	TGCAGCGTTCTTTGGGACAGGGGGAGGACTGAAGCTTTCTTT	CSVLWDRGRTEAFF
NA	TRBV5-1	NA	TRBJ1-4	TGCGCCAGCAGCTCTCTCGGGGGGAATGCTAATGAAAAACTGTTTTTT	CASSSLGGNANEKLFF
NA	TRBV18	NA	TRBJ2-7	TGTGCCAGCTCACCACCGTCTAACAGAAACGAGCAGTACTTC	CASSPPSNRNEQYF
few	TRBV19	NA	TRBJ2-1	TGTGCCAGTAGTGGGAGTAGCTCCTACAATGAGCAGTTCTTC	CASSGSSSYNEQFF
NA	TRBV5-6	NA	TRBJ1-2	TGTGCCAGCAGCTCGTGGCAGTCCTATGGCTACACCTTC	CASSSWQSYGYTF
NA	TRBV19	NA	TRBJ2-7	TGTGCCAGTAGTATGTTTGGCCAGGCCGGCTACGAGCAGTACTTC	CASSMFGQAGYEQYF
NA	TRBV5-6	NA	TRBJ2-3	TGTGCCAGCAGCTTCCCTGAGGGCGCAGATACGCAGTATTTT	CASSFPEGADTQYF
NA	TRBV30	NA	TRBJ1-3	TGTGCCTGGATCCGAGGTGTAACCTCTGGAAACACCATATATTTT	CAWIRGVTSGNTIYF